This is a list of T cell receptor beta chains from one sample in a study of shared clonotypes between healthy human individuals. Profiled with immunoSEQ multiplex PCR; TCRdb holds only in-frame clones, not every one. The data show around 2,000,000 clones, approximately 95% seen once. Sequencing was performed on naive CD4+ T cells sorted from blood. These receptors all stem from a man between 18 and 35 years old in good health. CDR3s include the opening cysteine and the closing phenylalanine or tryptophan. D genes are given only for firm matches.

CDR3 | DNA | D | J | V
CASSTGHARDGYTF | TGTGCCAGTAGCACAGGGCATGCTAGGGATGGCTACACCTTC | . | TRBJ1-2 | TRBV19
CASSFRDSLYGYTF | TGTGCCAGCAGCTTTCGGGACAGTCTGTATGGCTACACCTTC | TRBD1 | TRBJ1-2 | TRBV7-2
CAWSVLQETQYF | TGTGCCTGGAGTGTACTTCAAGAGACCCAGTACTTC | . | TRBJ2-5 | TRBV30
CASSPPSGTNTGELFF | TGTGCCAGCAGTCCCCCTAGCGGGACGAACACCGGGGAGCTGTTTTTT | TRBD2 | TRBJ2-2 | TRBV2
CASSSSQGTEKLFF | TGTGCCAGCAGCTCCTCACAGGGGACCGAAAAACTGTTTTTT | TRBD1 | TRBJ1-4 | TRBV13
CAKENQGADSNQPQHF | TGCGCCAAGGAAAATCAGGGGGCGGATAGCAATCAGCCCCAGCATTTT | TRBD1 | TRBJ1-5 | TRBV5-1
CASSGQGTQETQYF | TGTGCCAGCAGCGGACAGGGTACGCAGGAGACCCAGTACTTC | TRBD1 | TRBJ2-5 | TRBV6-1
CASSLSGTYNSPLHF | TGCGCCAGCAGCTTGTCGGGGACCTATAATTCACCCCTCCACTTT | . | TRBJ1-6 | TRBV5-1
CASSPQGARNQPQHF | TGTGCCAGCTCACCACAGGGGGCACGCAATCAGCCCCAGCATTTT | TRBD1 | TRBJ1-5 | TRBV18
CASSEGRGSYEQYF | TGCGCCAGCAGTGAAGGACGGGGGTCCTACGAGCAGTACTTC | . | TRBJ2-7 | TRBV10-2
CRPADRGFATNEKLFF | TGCAGACCCGCGGACAGGGGGTTTGCAACTAATGAAAAACTGTTTTTT | TRBD1 | TRBJ1-4 | TRBV29-1
CASSSPLGGRKVDTQYF | TGTGCCAGCAGCTCCCCCCTGGGCGGGAGGAAGGTCGATACGCAGTATTTT | TRBD2 | TRBJ2-3 | TRBV7-2
CSVELGSGTSEAFF | TGCAGCGTTGAACTTGGTTCCGGGACTAGTGAAGCTTTCTTT | . | TRBJ1-1 | TRBV29-1
CASSSSHGTGNEKLFF | TGTGCCAGCAGTTCGAGCCACGGGACAGGGAACGAAAAACTGTTTTTT | TRBD1 | TRBJ1-4 | TRBV6-5
CASSLGQDSSYNSPLHF | TGCGCCAGCAGCTTGGGGCAGGATAGCTCCTATAATTCACCCCTCCACTTT | . | TRBJ1-6 | TRBV5-1
CASSPTGLHQDTQYF | TGTGCCAGCAGTCCGACAGGCCTTCATCAGGATACGCAGTATTTT | . | TRBJ2-3 | TRBV2
CSVVGGSGNTIYF | TGCAGCGTTGTAGGAGGCTCTGGAAACACCATATATTTT | . | TRBJ1-3 | TRBV29-1